The 19 T cell receptor beta chains below come from one sample, sequenced in a study of T cell responses to AZD1222 COVID-19 vaccine. The method was immunoSEQ multiplex PCR; TCRdb's version includes in-frame clones alone and lacks a portion of them. This table holds about 170,000 clones, over 75% found once. Sequenced material: peripheral blood, taken on day 0 of AZD1222 vaccination. These receptors were obtained from an adult in good health.

This chain links TRBV2 with TRBJ1-2, with a weak D call TRBD1 (5 bases). The CDR3 length is 14 residues. The germline gives CDR1 SNHLY, CDR2 FYNNEI. Trimming removed 7 bases at V and 3 bases at J, with 15 bases between. CDR3 sequence reads: CASTVTGVDYGYTF. The DNA for the CDR3 is TGTGCCAGCACCGTTACGGGGGTTGACTATGGCTACACCTTC.

The chain recombines TRBV10-2 with TRBJ2-3; D is tentatively TRBD1 or TRBD2 (6 bases each). Trimming left V 4 bases short and J 2 bases short, with 10 bases between. The CDR3 covers 14 residues. Looked up from germline, CDR1 is WSHSY and CDR2 is SAAADI. The chain's CDR3 is CASSAGAFTDTQYF. The CDR3 bases are TGCGCCAGCAGTGCGGGGGCCTTCACAGATACGCAGTATTTT.

The chain combines TRBV10-3 with TRBJ1-2, with 10 positions matching TRBD1. Trimming at V came to 7 bases and at J to 6 bases, leaving 11 bases not matched to a gene. The CDR3 totals 15 residues. From germline, CDR1 is ENHRY and CDR2 SYGVKD. CDR3 coding DNA: TGTGCCATCAACCAACCGGGACAGGGGTCGGATGGCTACACCTTC. Translating it yields CAINQPGQGSDGYTF.

This chain uses TRBV2 with TRBJ2-1; D may be TRBD2 (7 bases). Germline V lookup: CDR1 SNHLY, CDR2 FYNNEI. This CDR3 has 15 residues. Trimming removed 6 bases from V and 5 bases from J, with 17 bases in between. In DNA, the CDR3 is TGTGCCAGCAGATCGCGGGGGCTCGAGCACAATGAGCAGTTCTTC. Translated: CASRSRGLEHNEQFF.

The V and J genes are TRBV18 and TRBJ2-3; D not certain. This CDR3 contains 13 residues. Germline-derived CDR1 and CDR2 are KGHSH and LQKENI. The V and J ends lost 5 bases and 2 bases respectively, with 8 bases between them. CDR3 sequence: CASSTTNTDTQYF. The CDR3 nucleotides are TGTGCCAGCTCAACGACCAACACAGATACGCAGTATTTT. The variable domain in full, with the rest retrieved from reference TRBV18 and TRBJ2-3, is NAGVMQNPRHLVRRRGQEARLRCSPMKGHSHVYWYRQLPEEGLKFMVYLQKENIIDESGMPKERFSAEFPKEGPSILRIQQVVRGDSAAYFCASSTTNTDTQYFGPGTRLTVL.

The chain is built from TRBV7-2 and TRBJ2-4; D might be TRBD1 or TRBD2, each matching 5 bases. The CDR3 covers 13 residues. Germline V gene lookup returns CDR1 SGHTA and CDR2 FQGNSA. V lost 6 bases to trimming and J lost 7 bases, with 13 bases between them. CDR3 sequence reads: CASSQRGGNIQYF. As DNA, the CDR3 is TGTGCCAGCAGTCAACGGGGCGGGAACATTCAGTACTTC. Looking up the rest from reference TRBV7-2 and TRBJ2-4 gives the full variable domain: GAGVSQSPSNKVTEKGKDVELRCDPISGHTALYWYRQSLGQGLEFLIYFQGNSAPDKSGLPSDRFSAERTGGSVSTLTIQRTQQEDSAVYLCASSQRGGNIQYFGAGTRLSVL.

V usage is TRBV11-2 and J usage is TRBJ1-1, with D possibly TRBD1 on 5 matching bases. CDR3 length: 15 residues. Germline CDR1 reads SGHAT; CDR2 reads FQNNGV. V dropped 5 bases and J dropped 1 base, with 14 bases sitting between them. In DNA form, the CDR3 reads TGTGCCAGCAGCCTCAAGGGACGTACGAACACTGAAGCTTTCTTT. It yields the protein CASSLKGRTNTEAFF.

Concerning this clone: The sample holds other DNA sequences that translate to the same CDR3. The V gene is TRBV19, the J gene TRBJ1-3; no definite D call. The CDR3 has 15 amino acids. The V end was cut by 3 bases, the J end by 0 bases, with 9 bases between. The germline V gene has CDR1 LNHDA and CDR2 SQIVND (reference sequence). CDR3 residues: CASSIAGSSGNTIYF. The DNA for the CDR3 is TGTGCCAGTAGTATTGCGGGGAGCTCTGGAAACACCATATATTTT.

This rearrangement joins TRBV7-9 to TRBJ1-2, with 7 bases identical to TRBD1. Germline CDR1 reads SEHNR; CDR2 reads FQNEAQ (reference sequence). This CDR3 spans 14 amino acids. Germline trimming cut 8 bases from V and 4 bases from J; bases unmatched to any gene: 10. The CDR3 nucleotides read TGTGCCAGCTGCCGGGACAGTACCTCCTATGGCTACACCTTC. Translation: CASCRDSTSYGYTF. Together with reference TRBV7-9 and TRBJ1-2, the CDR3 gives the full variable domain: DTGVSQNPRHKITKRGQNVTFRCDPISEHNRLYWYRQTLGQGPEFLTYFQNEAQLEKSRLLSDRFSAERPKGSFSTLEIQRTEQGDSAMYLCASCRDSTSYGYTFGSGTRLTVV.

This CDR3 reads CASSFATSGGGTGELFF. The CDR3 nucleotides read TGTGCCAGCAGCTTCGCGACTAGCGGGGGGGGTACCGGGGAGCTGTTTTTT. The chain links TRBV7-8 to TRBJ2-2, with TRBD2 matching over 14 bases. This CDR3 region has 17 residues. The germline gives CDR1 SGHVS, CDR2 FQNEAQ. V lost 3 bases to trimming and J lost 5 bases; unmatched junction nucleotides: 5.

The chain joins TRBV7-9 to TRBJ1-2; weak D call: TRBD1 (5 bases). The CDR3 consists of 14 residues. The V gene lost 1 base and the J gene lost 8 bases, with 14 bases spanning the gap. The germline V gene has CDR1 SEHNR and CDR2 FQNEAQ (reference sequence). The CDR3 is CASSLVGRVDGYTF. Written as DNA, the CDR3 is TGTGCCAGCAGCTTAGTCGGCAGGGTAGACGGCTACACCTTC.

The CDR3, as DNA: TGTGCCAGCACCCCTGACCGTAGAAACACTGAAGCTTTCTTT. Translated: CASTPDRRNTEAFF. V is TRBV5-4 and J is TRBJ1-1, with D uncertain. The germline V and J ends were trimmed by 6 bases and 2 bases, with 14 bases remaining between them. Per the germline V gene, CDR1 is SGHNT and CDR2 is YYREEE (reference sequence). The CDR3 covers 14 residues.

This clone has a single count. The chain recombines TRBV29-1 with TRBJ1-2, with 11 positions matching TRBD1. V gave up 4 bases and J gave up 8 bases; unmatched junction bases: 9. Germline V CDR1 and CDR2: SQVTM, ANQGSEA. This CDR3 is built from 14 residues. The CDR3 DNA reads TGCAGCGTTGTGCCCGGACAGGGGGCGTGGGGCTACACCTTC. Amino acid sequence: CSVVPGQGAWGYTF.

The chain combines TRBV19 with TRBJ1-4, with D perhaps TRBD1 (5 bases). CDR1 LNHDA and CDR2 SQIVND come from the germline V gene (reference sequence). V gave up 5 bases and J gave up 0 bases, with 10 bases separating them. This CDR3 contains 15 residues. The CDR3 region has the DNA TGTGCCAGTAGTGTTGGGACCGCAACTAATGAAAAACTGTTTTTT. Translated, it gives CASSVGTATNEKLFF.

This clone came up once. The chain has TRBV7-8 and TRBJ1-6, with D unclear. V shed 7 bases and J shed 7 bases, with 11 bases lying between them. Germline V gene sequence: CDR1 SGHVS, CDR2 FQNEAQ. This CDR3 contains 13 residues. This chain's CDR3 is CASNREGNSPLHF. The DNA of the CDR3 is TGTGCCAGCAATCGCGAGGGCAATTCACCCCTCCACTTT.

The sample holds one count of this clone. V and J are TRBV13 and TRBJ1-1; perhaps TRBD1 as D (6 bases). The CDR3 contains 16 residues. Germline V CDR1 and CDR2: PRHDT, FYEKMQ (reference sequence). Trimming shortened V by 5 bases and J by 6 bases, and 22 bases separated the two germline ends. The CDR3, as DNA: TGTGCCAGCAGCGGCGCAGGGGCCCTGGGGTTCGCTGAAGCTTTCTTT. Protein: CASSGAGALGFAEAFF.

The chain is built from TRBV27 and TRBJ2-7; 8 positions agree with TRBD2. The V gene end was trimmed by 4 bases and the J gene end by 2 bases; junction bases not matched to a gene: 16. The CDR3 is 18 amino acids. CDR1 MNHEY and CDR2 SMNVEV come from the germline V gene (reference sequence). CDR3 nucleotides: TGTGCCAGCAGTTGGGAGGGGCCCCTAAGGCGGGGGGCCTACGAGCAGTACTTC. Protein sequence: CASSWEGPLRRGAYEQYF.

The V call is TRBV7-2, the J call TRBJ2-7, with D possibly matching TRBD1 (6 bases). Trimming shortened V by 5 bases and J by 2 bases, and 13 bases separated the two germline ends. The CDR3 is made up of 14 amino acids. Germline CDR1 SGHTA, CDR2 FQGNSA. The CDR3 nucleotides read TGTGCCAGCAGCCCCCAGGGGATAGCCTACGAGCAGTACTTC. Translating it yields CASSPQGIAYEQYF.

The rearrangement uses TRBV4-3 and TRBJ2-1, with 10 bases lining up with TRBD2. Germline V gene sequence: CDR1 LGHNA, CDR2 YSLEER. V shed 0 bases, J shed 7 bases, and the junction held 6 bases outside the gene matches. The CDR3 runs to 16 residues. Here the CDR3 reads CASSQDFPSGGNEQFF. The CDR3 DNA is TGCGCCAGCAGCCAAGATTTCCCTAGCGGGGGTAATGAGCAGTTCTTC.